This is a list of T cell receptor beta chains from one sample in a study of response to subunit inactivated influenza vaccine. TCRdb fed the RT-PCR reads into MiXCR, producing one record per CDR3 protein. The sample has about 520,000 distinct CDR3 sequences, about 7.2% seen once. The material was PBMCs from blood, obtained roughly 24 months after vaccination. The receptors originated from a man aged 45-69 years who received an inactivated influenza vaccine. The CDR3 runs from the conserved cysteine through the conserved F or W. The order of the fields is J gene, V gene, clone size, D gene, CDR3 DNA, CDR3 protein. D genes are given only for firm matches. Rows give clone size only sometimes, using once, few, many, or a class for an expanded clone.

>TRBJ2-6|TRBV20-1|.|TRBD1
TGCAGTGCGCCTACTAGACAGGGGAAGAGCTCTGGGGCCAACGTCCTGACTTTC
CSAPTRQGKSSGANVLTF
>TRBJ1-1|TRBV24-1|many|.
TGTGCCACCCCCCCCGGGGCTGAAGCTTTCTTT
CATPPGAEAFF
>TRBJ2-7|TRBV6-2/TRBV6-3|.|.
TGTGCCAGCAGGCCCGGGGCCTACGAGCAGTACTTC
CASRPGAYEQYF
>TRBJ2-5|TRBV7-8|many|.
TGTGCCAGCAGCTTAGGTTTTGGGAAAGAGACCCAGTACTTC
CASSLGFGKETQYF
>TRBJ2-2|TRBV29-1|.|.
TGCAGCGTTGGTGCCGGGACGAACACCGGGGAGCTGTTTTTT
CSVGAGTNTGELFF
>TRBJ2-5|TRBV14|few|.
TGTGCCAGCAGCCACTGGACGGGACGAGAGACCCAGTACTTC
CASSHWTGRETQYF
>TRBJ1-1|TRBV21-1|few|.
TGTGCCAGCAGCTCACGCACAGGGTGGGGCATGAACACTGAAGCTTTCTTT
CASSSRTGWGMNTEAFF
>TRBJ1-5|TRBV7-8|few|.
TGTGCCAGCAGCGCCACGGGGAGCAATCAGCCCCAGCATTTT
CASSATGSNQPQHF
>TRBJ1-1|TRBV7-9|few|.
TGTGCCAGCAGGCAAATGGGGCGACTGATGAACACTGAAGCTTTCTTT
CASRQMGRLMNTEAFF
>TRBJ2-1|TRBV27|.|.
TGTGCCAGCAGTTTGGCGGTCACCACCTCCTACAATGAGCAGTTCTTC
CASSLAVTTSYNEQFF
>TRBJ1-2|TRBV14|.|TRBD1
TGTGCCAGCAGCCAAGTAGGGGGCGACTCCTTCTATGGCTACACCTTC
CASSQVGGDSFYGYTF
>TRBJ2-3|TRBV12-3/TRBV12-4|few|.
TGTGCCAGCAGTCGACTGGGACCTAGCACAGATACGCAGTATTTT
CASSRLGPSTDTQYF
>TRBJ1-1|TRBV5-6|few|.
TGTGCCAGCAGCTTGATTCACCAGAACACTGAAGCTTTCTTT
CASSLIHQNTEAFF
>TRBJ2-3|TRBV29-1|.|.
TGCAGCGTTGGCGGGACCCCCGAAGGAACAGATACGCAGTATTTT
CSVGGTPEGTDTQYF
>TRBJ2-2|TRBV10-1|few|.
TGCGCCAGCAGGTCCGGGACTGAGAACACCGGGGAGCTGTTTTTT
CASRSGTENTGELFF
>TRBJ2-5|TRBV9|few|.
TGTGCCAGCAGCGGTCTCTCCGGAGGGGAGACCCAGTACTTC
CASSGLSGGETQYF
>TRBJ1-3|TRBV7-8|few|.
TGTGCCAGCAGCTTACGGGCCTCCTCTGGAAACACCATATATTTT
CASSLRASSGNTIYF
>TRBJ1-1|TRBV4-3|.|.
TGCGCCAGCAGCTCCTCCCCGGGAGGACGGACTGAAGCTTTCTTT
CASSSSPGGRTEAFF
>TRBJ2-1|TRBV5-1|.|.
TGCGCCAGCAGCTTGTCACCCGGGAGCTCCTACAATGAGCAGTTCTTC
CASSLSPGSSYNEQFF
>TRBJ1-2|TRBV20-1|.|TRBD1
TGCAGTGCTAGAGATCAAGGGGGCGCGGGCTATGGCTACACCTTC
CSARDQGGAGYGYTF
>TRBJ2-3|TRBV10-2|.|.
TGCGCCAGCAGTGAGGTCTCCGCGGATACGCAGTATTTT
CASSEVSADTQYF
>TRBJ1-1|TRBV12-3/TRBV12-4|.|TRBD1
TGTGCCTGCAGACTACAGGGGGCGGGCACTGAAGCTTTCTTT
CACRLQGAGTEAFF
>TRBJ2-5|TRBV7-2|.|TRBD1
TGTGCCAGCAGCCCTGACAGGGTAGGGAAGGACACCCAGTACTTC
CASSPDRVGKDTQYF
>TRBJ1-2|TRBV20-1|many|.
TGCAGTGCTAGAGATTATGGACGGAACTATGGCTACACCTTC
CSARDYGRNYGYTF
>TRBJ2-3|TRBV7-2|many|.
TGTGCCAGCAGCTTAATGGGCTCGGGGCAGTATTTT
CASSLMGSGQYF
>TRBJ2-5|TRBV3-1|many|.
TGTGCCAGCAGCCAACGGGACACAAAGAGGGAGACCCAGTACTTC
CASSQRDTKRETQYF
>TRBJ2-1|TRBV7-9|few|TRBD2
TGTGCCAGCAGCGCCCCCCTTAGCGGGAGACTTGATGAGCAGTTCTTC
CASSAPLSGRLDEQFF
>TRBJ2-5|TRBV20-1|.|.
TGCAGTGCTAGAGATTTAGCGGCGGGGTTGGAGACCCAGTACTTC
CSARDLAAGLETQYF
>TRBJ2-2|TRBV5-1|few|.
TGCGCCAGCACCCTAACTCCGAAGGTTGGCGGGGAGCTGTTTTTT
CASTLTPKVGGELFF
>TRBJ2-3|TRBV15|many|.
TGTGCCACCAGCAGAGACCCCGGGAAGAGCACAGATACGCAGTATTTT
CATSRDPGKSTDTQYF
>TRBJ2-7|TRBV27|few|.
TGTGCCAGCAGTTTTAGGAGACACAATCACTCCTACGAGCAGTACTTC
CASSFRRHNHSYEQYF
>TRBJ2-3|TRBV15|.|.
TGTGCCACCAGCAGAGGGGGGCTAGATACGCAGTATTTT
CATSRGGLDTQYF
>TRBJ2-1|TRBV3-1|many|TRBD2
TGTGCCAGCAGTCCTACATACGGGACTAGGAATGAGCAGTTCTTC
CASSPTYGTRNEQFF
>TRBJ2-5|TRBV20-1|.|.
TGCAGTGCTAGCCGGACAGTTCAAGAGACCCAGTACTTC
CSASRTVQETQYF
>TRBJ2-5|TRBV5-1|.|TRBD1
TGCGCCAGCAGCACACTACAGGGGGCCCAAGAGACCCAGTACTTC
CASSTLQGAQETQYF
>TRBJ2-1|TRBV9|few|TRBD2
TGTGCCAGCAGCGTAGATAGCGGGAGGAATGAGCAGTTCTTC
CASSVDSGRNEQFF
>TRBJ2-1|TRBV28|.|.
TGTGCCAGCAGTCTCACAGGGACACAGACAGACAATGAGCAGTTCTTC
CASSLTGTQTDNEQFF
>TRBJ1-5|TRBV4-1|few|TRBD1
TGCGCCAGCAGCCAAGGGGGGACAGGGCGCAATCAGCCCCAGCATTTT
CASSQGGTGRNQPQHF
>TRBJ2-2|TRBV4-2|many|.
TGTGCCAGCAGCCAAGGTCACATCTCAACCGGGGAGCTGTTTTTT
CASSQGHISTGELFF
>TRBJ2-5|TRBV6-1|many|.
TGTGCCAGCACTCAGGGTTTCGGTCAAGAGACCCAGTACTTC
CASTQGFGQETQYF
>TRBJ1-1|TRBV2|few|.
TGTGCCAGCAGTGAAGTGACAGGCGAAGCTTTCTTT
CASSEVTGEAFF
>TRBJ1-5|TRBV7-8|many|.
TGTGCCAGCAGCTTAGGCAGCCGCAATCAGCCCCAGCATTTT
CASSLGSRNQPQHF
>TRBJ2-7|TRBV7-2|many|.
TGTGCCAGCAGCTCTCTCCCGGGCGCCACGTACGAGCAGTACTTC
CASSSLPGATYEQYF
>TRBJ2-5|TRBV5-1|many|.
TGCGCCAGCAGCGCCACTATCGGGGAGACCCAGTACTTC
CASSATIGETQYF
>TRBJ2-2|TRBV20-1|.|.
TGCAGTGCTGATGGTCCCGGGGAGCTGTTTTTT
CSADGPGELFF
>TRBJ2-6|TRBV5-4|once|.
TGTGCCAGCAGCTTGGCCGGCTCCTCTGGGGCCAACGTCCTGACTTTC
CASSLAGSSGANVLTF
>TRBJ2-1|TRBV5-1|many|.
TGCGCCAGCAGCGTAGGGACAACCACATCCTACAATGAGCAGTTCTTC
CASSVGTTTSYNEQFF
>TRBJ2-1|TRBV28|.|TRBD2
TGTGCCAGCAGTTTAGCTCCTGGTAGCGGGAGAAATGAGCAGTTCTTC
CASSLAPGSGRNEQFF
>TRBJ2-7|TRBV5-1|many|.
TGCGCCAGCAGCTCCGCTTCCTACGAGCAGTACTTC
CASSSASYEQYF
>TRBJ2-7|TRBV20-1|.|TRBD2
TGCAGTGCTAGGGCGGGAGCGGGAACCTACGAGCAGTACTTC
CSARAGAGTYEQYF
>TRBJ2-7|TRBV4-1|.|TRBD1
TGCGCCAGCAGCCAAGATCCCAGGGGGCAGGTCGAGCAGTACTTC
CASSQDPRGQVEQYF
>TRBJ1-5|TRBV4-1|many|.
TGCGCCAGCAGCCAAGTCCAGGCGAATCAGCCCCAGCATTTT
CASSQVQANQPQHF
>TRBJ2-1|TRBV7-2|.|.
TGTGCCAGCAGCCAGGCCCCGCTAGTGGGCTCCTACAATGAGCAGTTCTTC
CASSQAPLVGSYNEQFF
>TRBJ2-5|TRBV7-2|many|.
TGTGCCAGCAGCTTAGGGGGTAGCCAAGAGACCCAGTACTTC
CASSLGGSQETQYF
>TRBJ1-1|TRBV11-2|.|.
TGTGCCAGCAGCTTAGCCCCCTCCGCTGAAGCTTTCTTT
CASSLAPSAEAFF
>TRBJ2-5|TRBV9|many|TRBD2
TGTGCCAGCAGCGTAGGGTCTAGCGGGGGAGGAGAGACCCAGTACTTC
CASSVGSSGGGETQYF
>TRBJ1-5|TRBV20-1|.|.
TGCAGTGCGAGGTCAGGGGTTAGCAATCAGCCCCAGCATTTT
CSARSGVSNQPQHF